This T cell receptor (beta chain) emerged from a study of shared clonotypes between healthy human individuals. Notes on the study in general: Shared clonotypes: about 4.6% naive CD4, 3.5% to 4% naive CD8, about 2.4% memory CD4, 0.4% to 0.45% memory CD8. The study sampled only blood, and tissue repertoires likely differ.

This CDR3 has 15 residues. Unmatched junction bases numbered 4, after V lost 4 bases and J lost 0 bases. Germline CDR1 and CDR2: MGHDK and SYGVNS. As to this clone: Its antigen remains unknown.

Execution of the assay was at deep level. Libraries were prepared by immunoSEQ multiplex PCR; TCRdb keeps only in-frame clonotypes and omits some of them. The sample consists of millions of clones, more than 85% of them appearing once. Only CD45RO-negative cells positively selected for CCR7 counted as naive CD8 cells, so terminally differentiated effector memory CD45RA+ cells were excluded. The sequenced material came from naive CD8+ T cells from PBMCs. The chain carries TRBV25-1 and TRBJ2-3; TRBD2 agrees at 7 bases. The clonotype originates from a man between 18 and 29 years old in good health. Some clones in this sample may be carry-over from other donors' samples. The CDR3 DNA sequence: TGTGCCAGCAGTGGGGCGGGAGTTAGCACAGATACGCAGTATTTT. Protein product: CASSGAGVSTDTQYF.